These 3 T cell receptor beta chains originate from one sample sequenced in a study of blood T cell repertoires in COVID-19. Using immunoSEQ multiplex PCR, the repertoire was profiled, and TCRdb retains in-frame clones only, with some absent. This table has about 130,000 clones, 79% appearing once. The sequencing input was peripheral blood. Receptors were obtained from a man aged 35-49 years with active or convalescent COVID-19.

The rearrangement joins TRBV6-4 to TRBJ1-1; D is undetermined. This CDR3 region has 14 residues. The ends were cut back, 3 bases at V and 3 bases at J, with 11 bases in the middle. CDR1 and CDR2 (germline): MRHNA, SNTAGT. CDR3 sequence reads: CASSEVLRYTEAFF. CDR3 nucleotides: TGTGCCAGCAGTGAGGTGCTACGATACACTGAAGCTTTCTTT.

V is TRBV4-3 and J is TRBJ1-2; 7 bases match TRBD1. V dropped 3 bases and J dropped 2; count of bases not matched to a gene: 9. This CDR3 contains 16 residues. From germline, CDR1 is LGHNA and CDR2 YSLEER. The CDR3 loop is CASSQGGRGVNYGYTF. CDR3 coding DNA: TGCGCCAGCAGCCAGGGCGGCAGGGGGGTCAACTATGGCTACACCTTC.

The chain has TRBV20-1 and TRBJ2-7, with D tentatively TRBD1 (5 bases). V dropped 3 bases and J dropped 0 bases, with 18 bases sitting between them. Per the germline V gene, CDR1 is DFQATT and CDR2 is SNEGSKA (reference sequence). The CDR3 is 16 amino acids. Here the CDR3 DNA reads TGCAGTGCTAGTCCAGGGTTGAGGTGGGACTCCTACGAGCAGTACTTC. It specifies CSASPGLRWDSYEQYF.